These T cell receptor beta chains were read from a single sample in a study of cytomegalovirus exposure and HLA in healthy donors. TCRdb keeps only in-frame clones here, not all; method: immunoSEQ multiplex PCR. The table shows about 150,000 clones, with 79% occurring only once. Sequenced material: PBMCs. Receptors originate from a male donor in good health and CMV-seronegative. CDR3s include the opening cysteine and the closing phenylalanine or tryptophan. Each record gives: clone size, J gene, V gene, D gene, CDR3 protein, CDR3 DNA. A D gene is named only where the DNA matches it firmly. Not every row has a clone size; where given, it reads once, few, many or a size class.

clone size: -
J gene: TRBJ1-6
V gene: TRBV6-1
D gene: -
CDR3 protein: CASSEDTYSYNSPLHF
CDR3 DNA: TGTGCCAGCAGTGAAGATACCTACTCCTATAATTCACCCCTCCACTTT

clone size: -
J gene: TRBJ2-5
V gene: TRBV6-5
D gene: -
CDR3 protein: CASKGGGASQETQYF
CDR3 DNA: TGTGCCAGCAAGGGCGGCGGGGCCTCCCAAGAGACCCAGTACTTC

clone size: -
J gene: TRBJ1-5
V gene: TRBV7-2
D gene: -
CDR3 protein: CASSPQGQFTNQPQHF
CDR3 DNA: TGTGCCAGCAGCCCCCAAGGACAGTTCACCAATCAGCCCCAGCATTTT

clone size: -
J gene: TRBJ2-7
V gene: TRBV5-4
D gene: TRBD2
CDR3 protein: CASSGTSGVSSYEQYF
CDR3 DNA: TGTGCCAGCAGCGGGACTAGCGGGGTCAGCTCCTACGAGCAGTACTTC

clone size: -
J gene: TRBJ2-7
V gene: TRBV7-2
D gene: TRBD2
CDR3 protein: CASSPTSGAEQYF
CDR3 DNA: TGTGCCAGCAGCCCGACTAGCGGGGCCGAGCAGTACTTC

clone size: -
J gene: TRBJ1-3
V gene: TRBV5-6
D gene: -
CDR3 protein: CASSLGQGNTIYF
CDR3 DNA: TGTGCCAGCAGCTTAGGACAGGGAAACACCATATATTTT

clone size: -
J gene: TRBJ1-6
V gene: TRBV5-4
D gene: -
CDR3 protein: CASTESLPNSPLHF
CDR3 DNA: TGTGCCAGCACCGAGTCTCTGCCCAATTCACCCCTCCACTTT

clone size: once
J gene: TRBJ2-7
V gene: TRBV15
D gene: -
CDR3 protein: CATSRVKGVNDEQYF
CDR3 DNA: TGTGCCACCAGCAGAGTGAAGGGAGTAAACGACGAGCAGTACTTC

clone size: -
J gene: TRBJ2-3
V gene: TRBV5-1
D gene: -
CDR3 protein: CASSLDAGWADTQYF
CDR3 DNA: TGCGCCAGCAGCTTGGATGCGGGGTGGGCGGATACGCAGTATTTT

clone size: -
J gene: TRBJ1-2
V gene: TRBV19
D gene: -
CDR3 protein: CASSSVRTGLGGYTF
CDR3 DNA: TGTGCCAGTAGCAGCGTCCGGACCGGACTTGGGGGCTACACCTTC

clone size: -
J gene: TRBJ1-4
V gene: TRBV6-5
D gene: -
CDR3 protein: CASGRGGTNEKLFF
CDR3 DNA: TGTGCCAGTGGACGGGGGGGGACTAATGAAAAACTGTTTTTT

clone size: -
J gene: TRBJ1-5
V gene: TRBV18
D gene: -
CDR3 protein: CASSPTENQPQHF
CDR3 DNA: TGTGCCAGCTCACCTACGGAGAATCAGCCCCAGCATTTT

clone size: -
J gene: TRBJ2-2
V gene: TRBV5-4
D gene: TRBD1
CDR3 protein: CASSPRDRVDTGELFF
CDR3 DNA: TGTGCCAGCAGCCCCCGGGACAGGGTGGACACCGGGGAGCTGTTTTTT

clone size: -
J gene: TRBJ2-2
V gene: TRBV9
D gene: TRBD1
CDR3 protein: CASSVVDRGFTGELFF
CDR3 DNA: TGTGCCAGCAGCGTAGTTGACAGGGGGTTCACCGGGGAGCTGTTTTTT

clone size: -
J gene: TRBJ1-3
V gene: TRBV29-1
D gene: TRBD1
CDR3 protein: CSVVGTASGNTIYF
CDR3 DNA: TGCAGCGTTGTGGGGACAGCCTCTGGAAACACCATATATTTT

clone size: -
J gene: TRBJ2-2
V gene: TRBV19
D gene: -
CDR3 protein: CASSIPRAGDRLTGELFF
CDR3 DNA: TGTGCCAGTAGTATACCGAGGGCGGGAGACAGGCTTACCGGGGAGCTGTTTTTT

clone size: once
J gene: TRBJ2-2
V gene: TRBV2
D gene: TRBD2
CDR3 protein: CASSLYSGGATGELFF
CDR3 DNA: TGTGCCAGCAGCCTATATAGCGGGGGGGCGACCGGGGAGCTGTTTTTT

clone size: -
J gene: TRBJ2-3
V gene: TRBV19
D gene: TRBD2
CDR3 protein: CASSITSGGGTDTQYF
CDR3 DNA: TGTGCCAGTAGTATAACTAGCGGGGGGGGCACAGATACGCAGTATTTT

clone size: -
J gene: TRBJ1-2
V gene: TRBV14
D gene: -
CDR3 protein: CASSPRQSGYGYTF
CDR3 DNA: TGTGCCAGCAGCCCAAGACAGTCCGGGTATGGCTACACCTTC

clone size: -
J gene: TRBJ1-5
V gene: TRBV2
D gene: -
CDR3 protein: CASMRGGSNQPQHF
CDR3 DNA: TGTGCCAGCATGAGGGGGGGGAGCAATCAGCCCCAGCATTTT

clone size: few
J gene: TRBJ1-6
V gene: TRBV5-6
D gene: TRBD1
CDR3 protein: CASSNDRGTWSPLHF
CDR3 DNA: TGTGCCAGCAGCAACGACAGGGGTACATGGTCACCCCTCCACTTT

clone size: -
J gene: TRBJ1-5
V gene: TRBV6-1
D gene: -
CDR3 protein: CASSEGRENPSNQPQHF
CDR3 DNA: TGTGCCAGCAGTGAAGGGAGGGAGAATCCTAGCAATCAGCCCCAGCATTTT

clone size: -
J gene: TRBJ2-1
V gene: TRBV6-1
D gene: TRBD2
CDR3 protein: CASSADDVASGGYNEQFF
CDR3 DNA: TGTGCCAGCAGTGCAGACGACGTCGCTAGCGGGGGTTACAATGAGCAGTTCTTC

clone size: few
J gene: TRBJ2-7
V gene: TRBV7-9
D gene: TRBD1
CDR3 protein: CASSPRGTRGPRTYEQYF
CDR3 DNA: TGTGCCAGCAGCCCTAGAGGGACGAGGGGGCCCCGAACCTACGAGCAGTACTTC

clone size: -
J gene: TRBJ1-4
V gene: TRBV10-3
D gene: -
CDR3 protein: CAIRDGDEKLFF
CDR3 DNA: TGTGCCATCAGGGACGGGGATGAAAAACTGTTTTTT

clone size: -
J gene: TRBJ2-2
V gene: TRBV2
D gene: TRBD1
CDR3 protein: CASRGQANTGELFF
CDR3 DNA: TGTGCCAGCAGGGGACAGGCGAACACCGGGGAGCTGTTTTTT

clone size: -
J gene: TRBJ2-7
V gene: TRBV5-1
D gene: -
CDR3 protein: CASSLGPQGDEQYF
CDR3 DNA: TGCGCCAGCAGCTTGGGTCCACAGGGAGACGAGCAGTACTTC

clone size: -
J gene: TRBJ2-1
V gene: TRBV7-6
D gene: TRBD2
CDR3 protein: CASSLGLAAEQFF
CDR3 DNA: TGTGCCAGCAGCTTGGGACTAGCGGCCGAGCAGTTCTTC

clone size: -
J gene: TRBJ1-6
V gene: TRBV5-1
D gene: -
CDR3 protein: CASSEGQRDSPLHF
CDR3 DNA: TGCGCCAGCAGCGAGGGACAAAGGGATTCACCCCTCCACTTT

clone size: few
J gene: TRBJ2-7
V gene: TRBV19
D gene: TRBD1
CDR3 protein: CASSIGTGSHEQYF
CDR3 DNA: TGTGCCAGTAGTATTGGGACAGGGAGCCACGAGCAGTACTTC

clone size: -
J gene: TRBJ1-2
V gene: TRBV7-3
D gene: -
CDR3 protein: CASSRLGGDGYTF
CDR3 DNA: TGTGCCAGCAGCCGACTGGGAGGGGATGGCTACACCTTC

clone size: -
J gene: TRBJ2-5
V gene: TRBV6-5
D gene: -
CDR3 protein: CASTPAPLGGETQYF
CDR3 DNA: TGTGCCAGCACTCCCGCCCCTCTGGGGGGAGAGACCCAGTACTTC

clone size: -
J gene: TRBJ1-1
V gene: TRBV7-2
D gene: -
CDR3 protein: CASSFGQGTEAFF
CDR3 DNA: TGTGCCAGCAGCTTCGGGCAGGGGACTGAAGCTTTCTTT

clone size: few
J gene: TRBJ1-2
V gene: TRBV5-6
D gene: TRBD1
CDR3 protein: CASSQQGNYGYTF
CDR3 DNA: TGTGCCAGCAGCCAACAGGGGAACTATGGCTACACCTTC

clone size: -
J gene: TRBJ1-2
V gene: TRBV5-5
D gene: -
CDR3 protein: CASRREFNYGYTF
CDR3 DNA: TGTGCCAGCAGGAGGGAGTTCAACTATGGCTACACCTTC

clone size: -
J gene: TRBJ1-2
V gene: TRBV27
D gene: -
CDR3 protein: CASSALGQSYGYTF
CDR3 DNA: TGTGCCAGCAGTGCCTTGGGGCAGAGCTATGGCTACACCTTC

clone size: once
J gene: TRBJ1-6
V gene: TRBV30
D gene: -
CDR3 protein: CACGEVWSPLHF
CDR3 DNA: TGTGCCTGTGGTGAGGTTTGGTCACCCCTCCACTTT

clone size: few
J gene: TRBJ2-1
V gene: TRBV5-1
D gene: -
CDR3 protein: CASMGTYNEQFF
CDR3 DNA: TGCGCCAGCATGGGCACCTACAATGAGCAGTTCTTC

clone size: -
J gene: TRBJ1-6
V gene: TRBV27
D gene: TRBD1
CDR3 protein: CASSFDRASYNSPLHF
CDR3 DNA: TGTGCCAGCAGTTTTGACAGGGCAAGTTATAATTCACCCCTCCACTTT

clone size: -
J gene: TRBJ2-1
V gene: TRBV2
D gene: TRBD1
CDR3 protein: CASSAPTGNNEQFF
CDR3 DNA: TGTGCCAGCAGTGCCCCGACAGGGAACAATGAGCAGTTCTTC

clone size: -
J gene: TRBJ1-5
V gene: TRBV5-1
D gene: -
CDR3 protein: CASSLNSYSNQPQHF
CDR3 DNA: TGCGCCAGCAGCTTAAACAGCTATAGCAATCAGCCCCAGCATTTT

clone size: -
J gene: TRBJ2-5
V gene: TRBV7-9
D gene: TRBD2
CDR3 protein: CASSPSTSGVEQTQYF
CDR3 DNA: TGTGCCAGCAGCCCTTCGACTAGCGGGGTTGAGCAGACCCAGTACTTC

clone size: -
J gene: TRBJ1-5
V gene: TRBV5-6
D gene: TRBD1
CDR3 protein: CASSGRDRNNQPQHF
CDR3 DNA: TGTGCCAGCAGCGGCCGGGACAGGAACAATCAGCCCCAGCATTTT

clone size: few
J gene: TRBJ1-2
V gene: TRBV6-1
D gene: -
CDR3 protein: CASSDAQGNYGYTF
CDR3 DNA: TGTGCCAGCAGTGACGCTCAGGGTAACTATGGCTACACCTTC

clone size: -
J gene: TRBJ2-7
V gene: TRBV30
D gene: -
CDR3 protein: CAWSLGATYEQYF
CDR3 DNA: TGTGCCTGGAGCCTGGGGGCTACCTACGAGCAGTACTTC

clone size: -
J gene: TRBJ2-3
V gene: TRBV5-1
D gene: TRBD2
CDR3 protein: CASSLRGGPTSTDTQYF
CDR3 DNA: TGCGCCAGCAGCCTGCGGGGGGGCCCGACTAGCACAGATACGCAGTATTTT

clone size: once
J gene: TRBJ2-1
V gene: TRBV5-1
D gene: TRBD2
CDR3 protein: CASSSGGGNEQFF
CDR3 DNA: TGCGCCAGCAGCTCTGGGGGGGGCAATGAGCAGTTCTTC

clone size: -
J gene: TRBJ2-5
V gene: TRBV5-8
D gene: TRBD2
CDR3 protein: CASSTTGGARETQYF
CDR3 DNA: TGTGCCAGCAGCACTACGGGGGGGGCACGGGAGACCCAGTACTTC

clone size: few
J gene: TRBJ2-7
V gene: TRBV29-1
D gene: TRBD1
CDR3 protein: CSVETGDNPYEQYF
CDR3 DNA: TGCAGCGTTGAAACAGGGGATAATCCCTACGAGCAGTACTTC

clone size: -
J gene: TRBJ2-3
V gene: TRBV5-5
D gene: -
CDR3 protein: CASSQQLSSDTQYF
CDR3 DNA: TGTGCCAGCAGCCAACAGCTATCGTCAGATACGCAGTATTTT

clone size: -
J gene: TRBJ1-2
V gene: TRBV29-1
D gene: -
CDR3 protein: CSVGRQDYGYTF
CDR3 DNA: TGCAGCGTTGGTAGGCAGGACTATGGCTACACCTTC